These 26 T cell receptor beta chains share one sample of origin, sequenced in a study of blood T cells in healthy people across ages. Together with a sample-barcoded 5' primer, a J-beta primer mix was included in a second PCR lasting roughly 6 to 12 cycles. TCRdb reprocessed the 5' RACE reads with MiXCR, giving one entry per CDR3 protein. The sample includes roughly 1.5 million distinct CDR3 sequences, around 40% of them seen just once. The specimen was blood. These receptors came from a woman younger than 35 in good health.

This rearrangement joins TRBV2 to TRBJ2-7; a possible D gene is TRBD1 (5 bases). In germline, CDR1 is SNHLY, CDR2 FYNNEI. Trimming took off 9 bases at V and 2 bases at J, with 23 bases between the two ends. This CDR3 is built from 16 residues. The CDR3 DNA follows: TGTGCCAGTTTGGAAACCCCAGGGAAACTTACCTACGAGCAGTACTTC. Translating gives CASLETPGKLTYEQYF.

This clonotype is a singleton in its sample. The chain combines TRBV29-1 with TRBJ2-5; 7 nucleotides match TRBD1. V shed 4 bases and J 0 bases; nucleotides not matched to a gene: 11. The CDR3 runs 16 residues. Germline lookup yields CDR1 SQVTM and CDR2 ANQGSEA. CDR3 sequence reads: CSVVGQADDYQETQYF. The CDR3 DNA is TGCAGCGTTGTTGGACAGGCCGACGACTACCAAGAGACCCAGTACTTC.

V is TRBV11-3 and J is TRBJ2-1, with D possibly being TRBD2 (7 bases). V was trimmed by 5 bases and J by 5 bases, leaving 16 bases between them. The CDR3 extends over 15 amino acids. Germline CDR1 reads SGHNT; CDR2 reads YENEEA. This CDR3 reads CASSPLGGGDNEQFF. The CDR3, as DNA: TGTGCCAGCAGCCCCCTTGGAGGGGGGGACAATGAGCAGTTCTTC.

Note on this clonotype: A clone one base away is much larger, so this may be a read error. V usage is TRBV12-3 or TRBV12-4 and J usage is TRBJ2-3, with 10 bases identical to TRBD2. The CDR3 has 17 residues. CDR3 DNA sequence: TGTGCCAGCAGTTTAGCGCGGGCTAGCGGGAGTACAGATGCGCAGTATTTT. It encodes CASSLARASGSTDAQYF.

The CDR3 DNA reads as TGTGCCAGCAGCCCTCCGTCGGGGCCTAATGAAAAACTGTTTTTT. This translates into CASSPPSGPNEKLFF. This chain links TRBV3-1 with TRBJ1-4, with TRBD1 as a possible D gene (5 bases). In germline, CDR1 is LGHDT, CDR2 YNNKEL (reference sequence). V was pared by 4 bases and J by 3 bases, with 12 bases between. This CDR3 contains 15 residues.

With regard to this clonotype: At one boundary the junction diverges from the germline segment, which might be a read error. This chain uses TRBV5-1 with TRBJ2-1; D remains ambiguous. In germline, CDR1 is SGHRS, CDR2 YFSETQ. The CDR3 sequence is 15 residues long. CDR3 in amino acids: CACSEDGSSYNEQFF. CDR3 bases: TGCGCCTGCAGCGAAGACGGAAGCTCCTACAATGAGCAGTTCTTC.

V and J are TRBV10-1 and TRBJ1-2; D call uncertain. The CDR3 totals 13 residues. V was shortened by 4 bases and J by 1 base, with 7 bases between the two germline ends. Germline lookup yields CDR1 WNHNN and CDR2 SYGVQD (reference sequence). The CDR3 DNA sequence: TGCGCCAGCAGTGTGTCAGTTAACTATGGCTACACCTTC. Protein: CASSVSVNYGYTF.

This clonotype was recorded a few times. The rearrangement uses TRBV7-2 and TRBJ1-4; D unclear. The CDR3 totals 16 residues. V lost 5 bases and J 0 bases, leaving 13 bases between the germline ends. Germline assignment: CDR1 SGHTA and CDR2 FQGNSA. The chain's CDR3 is CASSRGTVATNEKLFF. In DNA, the CDR3 is TGTGCCAGCAGCCGGGGAACGGTTGCAACTAATGAAAAACTGTTTTTT.

This clonotype was picked up a small number of times. The chain is built from TRBV7-2 and TRBJ2-1; TRBD2 aligns across 8 bases. The V gene's germline CDR1 is SGHTA and CDR2 FQGNSA. After removal of 2 bases from V and 8 bases from J, the junction contained 11 bases not matched to a gene. CDR3 length: 16 residues. In DNA form, the CDR3 reads TGTGCCAGCAGCTTATTCGGGAGCGGGAGTCCGTATGAGCAGTTCTTC. It translates to CASSLFGSGSPYEQFF.

This clonotype has only a few counts. The genes are TRBV4-1 and TRBJ2-7; possibly TRBD2 for D (6 bases). V was pared by 1 base and J by 7 bases, with 14 bases between. The V gene's germline CDR1 is MGHRA and CDR2 YSYEKL. The CDR3 loop spans 14 amino acids. The CDR3: CASSQGTLGREQYF. The CDR3 bases are TGCGCCAGCAGCCAAGGGACATTGGGGAGGGAGCAGTACTTC.

J is TRBJ2-5 and V is TRBV4-1; 8 positions match TRBD2. The V gene's germline CDR1 is MGHRA and CDR2 YSYEKL. CDR3 length: 17 amino acids. V dropped 0 bases and J dropped 11; count of bases not matched to a gene: 17. The CDR3 coding sequence is TGCGCCAGCAGCCAAGAAGTTGTAGCGGGGTTAAACAATGAGCAGTACTTC. Residues: CASSQEVVAGLNNEQYF.

The J gene is TRBJ2-4, the V gene TRBV2; D is uncertain. The CDR3 runs to 12 residues. In germline, CDR1 is SNHLY, CDR2 FYNNEI. Trimming stripped 5 bases from V and 13 bases from J, with 15 bases between. The CDR3 spells CASSTQHNEQYF. DNA of the CDR3: TGTGCCAGCAGTACCCAGCACAATGAGCAGTACTTC.

The V gene is TRBV4-2, the J gene TRBJ2-5, with 7 bases identical to TRBD1. The CDR3 is made up of 15 amino acids. V was clipped by 7 bases and J by 2 bases; unmatched bases: 10. Germline loops: CDR1 LGHNA, CDR2 YNFKEQ. The CDR3 DNA reads TGTGCCAGCACCAATGATGCCAGGGGGCAAGAGACCCAGTACTTC. Its protein product is CASTNDARGQETQYF.

This chain joins TRBV4-1 and TRBJ2-1; 11 bases map to TRBD2. V gave up 2 bases and J gave up 4 bases; unmatched junction bases: 4. This CDR3 comprises 16 residues. Germline V gives CDR1 MGHRA, CDR2 YSYEKL. The DNA of the CDR3 is TGCGCCAGCAGCCAAATTACTAGCGGGGGTTACAATGAGCAGTTCTTC. This encodes CASSQITSGGYNEQFF.

The chain joins TRBV9 to TRBJ1-2; D unclear. This CDR3 spans 15 amino acids. Germline V gene sequence: CDR1 SGDLS, CDR2 YYNGEE. Trimming stripped 4 bases from V and 0 bases from J, with 13 bases between. This chain's CDR3 is CASSPRRGANYGYTF. CDR3 DNA sequence: TGTGCCAGCAGCCCTAGGAGAGGTGCTAACTATGGCTACACCTTC. Variable domain in full (rest from reference TRBV9 and TRBJ1-2): DSGVTQTPKHLITATGQRVTLRCSPRSGDLSVYWYQQSLDQGLQFLIQYYNGEERAKGNILERFSAQQFPDLHSELNLSSLELGDSALYFCASSPRRGANYGYTFGSGTRLTVV.

This clonotype was counted a few times. The V gene is TRBV30, the J gene TRBJ2-7, with 8 bases identical to TRBD1. V shed 3 bases and J 1 base; nucleotides not matched to a gene: 11. The CDR3 covers 16 residues. Germline CDR1 reads GTSNPN; CDR2 reads SVGIG (reference sequence). The CDR3 DNA sequence: TGTGCCTGGAGCCCAGCTCGGACAGGGATATCCTACGAGCAGTACTTC. This sequence encodes CAWSPARTGISYEQYF.

This sequence joins TRBV20-1 and TRBJ1-5; tentative D call: TRBD1 (5 bases). Looked up from germline, CDR1 is DFQATT and CDR2 is SNEGSKA (reference sequence). V lost 3 bases and J lost 3, with 12 bases in between. This CDR3 has 14 amino acids. This chain's CDR3 is CSASEGLINQPQHF. Here the CDR3 DNA reads TGCAGTGCTAGTGAGGGACTGATCAATCAGCCCCAGCATTTT.

This clonotype came up once. An end of the junction differs from the germline gene, which may be a read error. The chain uses TRBV30 and TRBJ1-2, with D possibly TRBD1 on 5 matching bases. Germline CDR1 is GTSNPN and CDR2 is SVGIG (reference sequence). The CDR3 consists of 13 residues. The chain's CDR3 is CARSVRGDYGYTF. The CDR3 region has the DNA TGTGCCCGGAGTGTACGGGGGGACTATGGCTACACCTTC.

This clonotype was counted only a few times. The chain is built from TRBV4-3 and TRBJ1-4; the D gene is possibly TRBD1 (6 bases). The ends were cut back, 0 bases at V and 8 bases at J, with 16 bases in the middle. The germline V gene encodes CDR1 LGHNA and CDR2 YSLEER. The CDR3 sequence is 16 residues long. DNA for the CDR3: TGCGCCAGCAGCCAAGAGAGGGGAGGGGGAGGAGAAAAACTGTTTTTT. It translates to CASSQERGGGGEKLFF.

This clonotype was counted between two and nine times. The gene calls are TRBV7-2 and TRBJ2-5; TRBD2 is a possible D gene (6 bases). Trimming took 5 bases from V and 5 from J, leaving 15 bases between them. The CDR3 covers 14 residues. CDR1 is SGHTA, CDR2 FQGNSA, per germline. CDR3 bases: TGTGCCAGCAGCGAGACTAGAGGAAGGGAGACCCAGTACTTC. It codes for CASSETRGRETQYF.

J is TRBJ2-2 and V is TRBV4-3; 8 positions agree with TRBD1. Germline V gene sequence: CDR1 LGHNA, CDR2 YSLEER. The length of the CDR3 is 15 residues. V shed 1 base and J 7 bases; nucleotides not matched to a gene: 5. The CDR3 spells CASSQAGGLNGELFF. The DNA for the CDR3 is TGCGCCAGCAGCCAAGCAGGGGGCCTGAACGGGGAGCTGTTTTTT.

The rearrangement uses TRBV12-3 or TRBV12-4 and TRBJ2-3; D remains unclear. This CDR3 has 13 residues. The V gene lost 5 bases and the J gene lost 2 bases, with 8 bases spanning the gap. This chain's CDR3 is CASSVTPTDTQYF. CDR3 DNA sequence: TGTGCCAGCAGTGTTACTCCCACAGATACGCAGTATTTT.

This clonotype was counted between two and nine times. The chain combines TRBV12-3 or TRBV12-4 with TRBJ2-7; 8 bases map to TRBD2. The CDR3 covers 16 residues. The J segment lost 2 bases and the V segment lost 5 bases, leaving 11 bases of the junction unmatched. CDR3 sequence reads: CASSQGVLAGPYEQYF. CDR3 nucleotides: TGTGCCAGCAGTCAGGGCGTGTTAGCGGGACCCTACGAGCAGTACTTC.

This chain uses TRBV5-1 with TRBJ1-2; 7 nucleotides match TRBD1. V was clipped by 4 bases and J by 5 bases; unmatched bases: 8. The CDR3 has 14 residues. The germline V gene encodes CDR1 SGHRS and CDR2 YFSETQ. DNA for the CDR3: TGCGCCAGCAGCATTGGACAGGCGAAATATGGCTACACCTTC. It codes for CASSIGQAKYGYTF.

The CDR3 loop reads CASSLEVILGANVLTF. The CDR3 DNA reads as TGTGCCAGCAGCTTAGAGGTGATACTTGGGGCCAACGTCCTGACTTTC. The chain links TRBV7-2 to TRBJ2-6, with unresolved D. Germline V gives CDR1 SGHTA, CDR2 FQGNSA. The CDR3 totals 16 residues. V lost 1 base to trimming and J lost 3 bases, with 10 bases between them.

Worth noting for this clonotype: This may arise from a read error, as a much more abundant clone is one base away. The V call is TRBV12-3 or TRBV12-4, the J call TRBJ1-1; D unclear. This CDR3 is built from 12 residues. V was clipped by 7 bases and J by 0 bases, with 6 bases between them. The CDR3 region is CASKTVNTEAFF. The DNA of the CDR3 is TGTGCCAGCAAAACAGTGAACACTGAAGCTTTCTTT.